This T cell receptor (beta chain) was sequenced for a study of regulatory T cells in long-lasting Graves disease (dated by TCRdb to about 2021). Study-level background: Patients with newly diagnosed Graves' disease had been on antithyroid drugs for under 3 months. Persistent Graves' disease patients were compared with newly diagnosed Graves' disease patients by peripheral blood TCR sequencing and RNA sequencing. The study took place in China and was registered as a clinical trial. A total of roughly 35 samples underwent TCR sequencing: some 13 from persistent and around 20 from newly diagnosed Graves' disease patients.

Regarding this clonotype: Its binding antigen is unknown. No per-base quality is available; no much larger clone lies one base away.

The full study reports these points: Preferential use of TRBV28, TRBJ1-2 and TRBJ2-5 was observed in persistent disease, whereas TRBV20-1 and TRBJ2-1 were favored in newly diagnosed disease. Only the TCR beta chain was sequenced and analyzed. As a limitation, the authors acknowledged that the small sample size may reduce accuracy. Persistent Graves' disease patients showed lower TCR Shannon entropy and fewer highly expanded clones than newly diagnosed patients, suggesting clonal expansion. More public clonotypes were shared among persistent patients (approximately 3,000) than among newly diagnosed patients (966). Peripheral blood alone was examined, since thyroid tissue, which constituted the primary lesion, could not be accessed.

Germline trimming: 6 bases from V, 13 bases from J; junction bases outside gene matches: 9. CDR1 and CDR2, looked up from the germline V gene (reference sequence), are DFQATT and SNEGSKA. The CDR3 covers 13 residues, taking in both the cysteine and the phenylalanine. Here the CDR3 DNA is all that survives: 39 bases in frame from base 1. The library was made by multiplex PCR. TCRdb names Illumina HiSeq 4000 as the instrument used. iRepertoire HTBI primers and Arm-PCR amplification of CDR3 regions were used to construct TCR beta libraries. PCR products were gel purified before sequencing. Turning to the authors' computational methods: Gene usage analysis of CDR3 amino acid clonotypes relied on the 55 to 80 TRBV and around 14 TRBJ segments identified across samples. COPE and FqMerger were used to merge filtered high-quality paired reads into contigs. BLAST was used to align contigs to IMGT TRBV, TRBD and TRBJ reference genes, with CDR3 defined following IMGT. Any clonotype with a frequency above 0.1% was classified as a highly expanded clone. Repertoire diversity was measured by Shannon entropy, and V-J evenness by the Gini coefficient. A clonotype found in more than one individual was treated as public. TCRdb reworked the public reads: Q25 trimming with fastp, MiXCR clone assembly, productive beta chains retained. All rows with the same CDR3 protein become a single entry with the most common DNA and genes. It is TCRdb's table, rather than the study itself, that gives the V and J calls and clone size. The sample data list about 420,000 distinct CDR3 sequences, and roughly 17% of these were observed just once. The ten largest clonotypes hold approximately 22% of the sample.

Per the publication, the time point label means: newly diagnosed GD, antithyroid drugs for less than 3 months. For both TCR sequencing and RNA sequencing, RNA was extracted from PBMCs in TRIzol. The diagnosis of Graves' disease was made according to American Thyroid Association guidelines. Recruitment of patients was carried out at an endocrinology department in Xi'an, China. From each patient, 7.5 to 10 milliliters of peripheral blood was collected into an EDTA anticoagulant tube. Ficoll Paque Plus density gradient separation was used to isolate PBMCs, and no further T cell sorting was performed. An Agilent 2100 Bioanalyzer and agarose gel were used to check RNA quality, while a NanoDrop 2000 measured RNA concentration. These data were also reused for a study on T cells in Graves' hyperthyroidism and ophthalmopathy. As that second paper reports: A patient counted as having stable Graves' hyperthyroidism if no progression to ophthalmopathy occurred over 18 months of follow-up. Hyperthyroidism patients were newly diagnosed, had a disease duration of under 2 months, and were aged 18 to 65 years. The study excluded patients with uncontrolled infections, other autoimmune diseases, pregnancy or lactation. Diagnoses were established on the basis of clinical symptoms, serum thyroxine and TRAb, thyroid ultrasound, and orbital computed tomography. For the first round of RT-PCR on the TCR CDR3, the HTBI primer set was used together with the Qiagen OneStep RT-PCR kit. Most expanded thyroid clonotypes (frequency above 0.001) were also found in blood, which suggests that blood repertoires may mirror thyroid immune responses. A 13 V-J signature model separated ophthalmopathy from stable hyperthyroidism, with about 90% sensitivity and roughly 82% specificity in cross-validation and 80%/75% in testing. In validation, the model predicted progression to ophthalmopathy with approximately 71% sensitivity and 72% to 75% specificity, a median of around six months before onset. To identify distinguishing TCR V-J signatures, a discovery cohort of some 99 patients was used, comprising 43 with Graves' ophthalmopathy and around 60 with stable Graves' hyperthyroidism. An independent validation cohort of 18 to 20 hyperthyroidism patients and 17 patients who later progressed to ophthalmopathy tested prospective prediction of ophthalmopathy. The approximately 100 discovery patients were divided at random into training and test sets in a 7:3 ratio. Thyroid tissue and blood T-cell repertoires from over 5 Graves' hyperthyroidism patients were also compared in the study. After sampling, hyperthyroidism patients received methimazole starting at 30 mg daily, and ophthalmopathy patients received high-dose intravenous methylprednisolone. A second multiplex PCR round built the libraries, followed by size selection and purification. Sequencing of the libraries was done on an Illumina HiSeq2000 using paired-end 100 bp reads. SOAPnuke was used to process the raw data, throwing out any read that contained adapters or uncalled bases, had a mean Phred below 15, or lacked an exact constant-primer or identifier match. High-quality paired reads were merged using COPE v1.2.5, and each unique nucleotide sequence was defined as a clonotype. Clonotypes were aligned to IMGT TRBV, TRBD and TRBJ reference segments using MiTCR v1.1. Only V-J combinations with frequency above 0.0001, covering about 99% of repertoires, were analysed. A TCS score was defined as the ratio between F50 (clonal expansion) and ExV (chaos), using BLOSUM62-based TCRdist between CDR3 peptides within each V-J. Welch's t-statistics and random forest reduced around 550 V-J features to some 14, which were used in a naive Bayes classifier (R e1071). Sample size was not statistically predetermined, and blinding of investigators to group allocation was not performed. TCR Vbeta CDR3 sequencing of 130 to 150 peripheral blood samples (over 40 ophthalmopathy, 75 or so hyperthyroidism and approximately 17 progressor patients) is reported in the paper.

This sample comprised peripheral blood mononuclear cells (PBMCs), obtained at new diagnosis, from a patient treated with antithyroid drugs. The receptor was derived from a woman in her late teens or twenties with Graves disease. Donor details come from another sample of the same person, matched by shared clones. The chain is assembled from TRBV20-1 and TRBJ2-1; TRBD2 matches 13 bases in the middle. The DNA sequence is TGCAGTGCCCCTGGACTAGCGGGAGATTTTCAGTTCTTC. It specifies CSAPGLAGDFQFF.